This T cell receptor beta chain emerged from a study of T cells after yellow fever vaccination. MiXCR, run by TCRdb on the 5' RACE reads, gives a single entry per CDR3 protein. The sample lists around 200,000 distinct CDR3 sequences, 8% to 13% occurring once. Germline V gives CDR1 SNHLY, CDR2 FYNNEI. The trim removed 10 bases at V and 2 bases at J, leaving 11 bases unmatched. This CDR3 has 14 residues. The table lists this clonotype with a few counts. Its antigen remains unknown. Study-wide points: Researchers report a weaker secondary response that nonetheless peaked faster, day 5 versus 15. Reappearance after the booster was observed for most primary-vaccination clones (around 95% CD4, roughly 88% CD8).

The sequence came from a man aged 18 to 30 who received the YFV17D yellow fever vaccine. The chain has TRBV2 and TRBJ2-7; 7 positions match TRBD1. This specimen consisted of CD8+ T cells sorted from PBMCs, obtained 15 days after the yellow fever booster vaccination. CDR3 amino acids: CATAGTAVPYEQYV. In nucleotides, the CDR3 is TGTGCCACTGCCGGGACAGCTGTCCCCTACGAGCAGTACGTC.